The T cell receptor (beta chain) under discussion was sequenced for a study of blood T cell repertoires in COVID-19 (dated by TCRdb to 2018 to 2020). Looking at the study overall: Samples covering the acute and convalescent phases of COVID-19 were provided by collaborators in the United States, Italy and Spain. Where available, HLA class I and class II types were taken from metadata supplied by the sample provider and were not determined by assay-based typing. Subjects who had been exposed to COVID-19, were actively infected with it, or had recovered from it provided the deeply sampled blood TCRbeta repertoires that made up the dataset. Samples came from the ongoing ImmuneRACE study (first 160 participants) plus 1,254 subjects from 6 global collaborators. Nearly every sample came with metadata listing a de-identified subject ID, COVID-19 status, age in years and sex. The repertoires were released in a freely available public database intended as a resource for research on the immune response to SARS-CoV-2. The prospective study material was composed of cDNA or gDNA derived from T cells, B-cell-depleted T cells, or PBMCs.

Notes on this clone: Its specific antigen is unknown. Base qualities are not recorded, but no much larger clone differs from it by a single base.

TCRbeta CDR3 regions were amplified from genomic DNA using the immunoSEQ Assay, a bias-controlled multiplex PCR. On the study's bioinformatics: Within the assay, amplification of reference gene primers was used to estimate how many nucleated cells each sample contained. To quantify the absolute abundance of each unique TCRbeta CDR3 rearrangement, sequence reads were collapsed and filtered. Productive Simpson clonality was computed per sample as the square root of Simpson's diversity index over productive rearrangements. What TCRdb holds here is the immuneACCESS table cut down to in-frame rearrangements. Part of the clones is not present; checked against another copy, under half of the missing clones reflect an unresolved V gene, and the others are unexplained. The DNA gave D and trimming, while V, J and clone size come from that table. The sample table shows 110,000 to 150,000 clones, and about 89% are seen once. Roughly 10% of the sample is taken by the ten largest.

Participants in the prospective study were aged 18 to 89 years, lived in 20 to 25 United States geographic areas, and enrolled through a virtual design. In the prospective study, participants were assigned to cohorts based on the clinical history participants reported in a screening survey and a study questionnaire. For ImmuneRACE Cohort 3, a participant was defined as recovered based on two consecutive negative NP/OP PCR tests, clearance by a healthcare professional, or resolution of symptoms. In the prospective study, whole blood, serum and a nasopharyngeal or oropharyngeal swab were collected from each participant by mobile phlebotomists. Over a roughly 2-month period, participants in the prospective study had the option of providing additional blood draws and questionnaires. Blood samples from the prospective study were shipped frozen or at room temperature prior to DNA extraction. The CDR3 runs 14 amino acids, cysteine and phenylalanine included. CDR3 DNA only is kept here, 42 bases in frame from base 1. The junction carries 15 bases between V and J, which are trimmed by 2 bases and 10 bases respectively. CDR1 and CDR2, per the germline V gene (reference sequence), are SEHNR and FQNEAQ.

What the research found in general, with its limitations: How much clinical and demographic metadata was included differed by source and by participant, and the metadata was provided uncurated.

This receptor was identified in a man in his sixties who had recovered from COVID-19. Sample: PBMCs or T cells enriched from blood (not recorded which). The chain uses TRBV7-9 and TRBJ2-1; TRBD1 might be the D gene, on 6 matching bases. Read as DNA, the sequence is TGTGCCAGCAGCTTATTCGCAGCCGACAGGGAGCAGTTCTTC. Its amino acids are CASSLFAADREQFF.